These 17 T cell receptor beta chains were sequenced from one sample in a study of shared clonotypes between healthy human individuals. Measured with immunoSEQ multiplex PCR; TCRdb has only the in-frame clones, and not every one. The sample lists roughly 2,500,000 clones; 93% were seen once. The sequenced sample was naive CD4+ T cells from PBMCs. Subset specified: CD45RA+ positively selected. Source of these receptors: a man aged 18 to 30 in good health. Some clones in this sample may be carry-over from other donors' samples.

The gene calls are TRBV18 and TRBJ2-1; 7 nucleotides line up with TRBD2. CDR1 is KGHSH, CDR2 LQKENI, per germline. The ends lost 6 bases at V and 2 bases at J; junction bases unmatched: 19. This CDR3 spans 19 amino acids. Written as DNA, the CDR3 is TGTGCCAGCTCCAAAAAAGCGAGCGGGGCGGACGGGGCCTACAATGAGCAGTTCTTC. This translates into CASSKKASGADGAYNEQFF.

About this clone: The same CDR3 is also encoded by other DNA sequences in this sample. The gene calls are TRBV7-9 and TRBJ1-1; D is undetermined. The CDR3 has 15 amino acids. The V gene lost 5 bases and the J gene lost 0 bases, with 13 bases spanning the gap. Germline V gives CDR1 SEHNR, CDR2 FQNEAQ (reference sequence). The CDR3 here is CASSLRRGLNTEAFF. The DNA for the CDR3 is TGTGCCAGCAGCCTTAGACGAGGCCTGAACACTGAAGCTTTCTTT. The full variable domain, with the rest looked up from reference TRBV7-9 and TRBJ1-1, is DTGVSQNPRHKITKRGQNVTFRCDPISEHNRLYWYRQTLGQGPEFLTYFQNEAQLEKSRLLSDRFSAERPKGSFSTLEIQRTEQGDSAMYLCASSLRRGLNTEAFFGQGTRLTVV.

The chain has TRBV5-1 and TRBJ2-6; the D is unclear. Looked up from germline, CDR1 is SGHRS and CDR2 is YFSETQ. The CDR3 is 17 amino acids. V was pared by 4 bases and J by 4 bases, with 18 bases between. CDR3 loop: CASSLSLQSSGANVLTF. The CDR3 region has the DNA TGCGCCAGCAGCCTTTCCCTTCAGTCTTCCGGGGCCAACGTCCTGACTTTC. Looking up the rest from reference TRBV5-1 and TRBJ2-6 gives the full variable domain: KAGVTQTPRYLIKTRGQQVTLSCSPISGHRSVSWYQQTPGQGLQFLFEYFSETQRNKGNFPGRFSGRQFSNSRSEMNVSTLELGDSALYLCASSLSLQSSGANVLTFGAGSRLTVL.

This clone is a singleton in its sample. The chain carries TRBV7-3 and TRBJ2-1; D is unclear. The CDR3 runs to 14 residues. The germline V gene encodes CDR1 SGHTA and CDR2 FQGTGA. Trimming cost V 1 base and J 3 bases, with 7 bases left between them. In DNA, the CDR3 is TGTGCCAGCAGCTTAAAAAGGGACTACAATGAGCAGTTCTTC. Protein sequence: CASSLKRDYNEQFF.

J is TRBJ1-1 and V is TRBV7-3; 7 nucleotides align to TRBD1. The CDR3 has 14 amino acids. The junction had 3 bases not matched to a gene; V was cut back by 2 bases and J by 3 bases. Germline CDR1 and CDR2: SGHTA and FQGTGA. Written as DNA, the CDR3 is TGTGCCAGCAGCTTACTGGGACAGTACACTGAAGCTTTCTTT. The encoded protein is CASSLLGQYTEAFF.

This chain connects TRBV18 to TRBJ2-7, with D perhaps TRBD1 (6 bases). V lost 3 bases to trimming and J lost 3 bases, with 18 bases between them. The CDR3 totals 16 residues. CDR1 and CDR2 from the germline V gene are KGHSH and LQKENI. CDR3 DNA sequence: TGTGCCAGCTCACCTTCGTTTGGGACACGAAACTACGAGCAGTACTTC. Its translation: CASSPSFGTRNYEQYF.

The rearrangement uses TRBV5-1 and TRBJ2-5; unclear D gene. The V gene's germline CDR1 is SGHRS and CDR2 YFSETQ. The CDR3 consists of 14 residues. V lost 3 bases to trimming and J lost 2 bases, with 11 bases between them. The CDR3 loop reads CASSWNIIQETQYF. CDR3 DNA: TGCGCCAGCAGCTGGAACATAATTCAAGAGACCCAGTACTTC.

The V gene is TRBV7-2, the J gene TRBJ2-1; D is unclear. V dropped 4 bases and J dropped 0 bases, with 19 bases sitting between them. Germline V gene lookup returns CDR1 SGHTA and CDR2 FQGNSA. The CDR3 runs 18 residues. The CDR3 nucleotides are TGTGCCAGCAGCTCCAACCGACTCGCCCACAGCTCCTACAATGAGCAGTTCTTC. Translation: CASSSNRLAHSSYNEQFF.

As for this clone: Other nucleotide sequences from this sample produce the same CDR3. The chain carries TRBV11-2 and TRBJ2-7, with 10 bases identical to TRBD2. Germline V lookup: CDR1 SGHAT, CDR2 FQNNGV. CDR3 length: 15 amino acids. J lost 0 bases, V lost 5 bases, and 4 bases had no gene match. The CDR3 nucleotides read TGTGCCAGCAGCCTATCTAGCGGGAGCTCCTACGAGCAGTACTTC. Translated, it gives CASSLSSGSSYEQYF.

The chain recombines TRBV18 with TRBJ2-7; 8 bases agree with TRBD1. V shed 0 bases and J 3 bases; nucleotides not matched to a gene: 10. Germline V gene lookup returns CDR1 KGHSH and CDR2 LQKENI. This CDR3 is built from 17 residues. CDR3 in amino acids: CASSPPVSDRVFYEQYF. The CDR3 DNA is TGTGCCAGCTCACCACCAGTATCGGACAGGGTATTCTACGAGCAGTACTTC.

Comments on this clone: Different DNA sequences within this sample yield the same CDR3. The chain uses TRBV7-3 and TRBJ1-1, with a possible D match to TRBD1 (5 bases). The germline CDR1 and CDR2 sequences are SGHTA and FQGTGA. V lost 5 bases and J 2 bases, leaving 12 bases between the germline ends. The CDR3 runs to 14 residues. CDR3 in amino acids: CASSRAGGNTEAFF. The CDR3 bases are TGTGCCAGCAGCAGGGCCGGGGGTAACACTGAAGCTTTCTTT.

The J gene is TRBJ2-7, the V gene TRBV2; D not certain. V lost 7 bases and J lost 3, with 19 bases in between. This CDR3 is 15 amino acids long. Germline V gene sequence: CDR1 SNHLY, CDR2 FYNNEI. The CDR3 protein is CASKSQSPNLYEQYF. The DNA for the CDR3 is TGTGCCAGCAAGAGTCAGTCTCCAAACCTCTACGAGCAGTACTTC.

This clone was observed once. J is TRBJ2-2 and V is TRBV6-5; 15 bases map to TRBD2. CDR1 is MNHEY, CDR2 SVGAGI, per germline. V lost 1 base, J lost 7 bases, and 1 base stayed unmatched. CDR3 length equals 16 residues. DNA of the CDR3: TGTGCCAGCAGTTACTGGACTAGCGGGAGGGTCGGGGAGCTGTTTTTT. As protein: CASSYWTSGRVGELFF.

The chain joins TRBV14 to TRBJ2-1; D may be TRBD1 or TRBD2 (6 bases each). The CDR3 runs to 20 residues. Germline CDR1 reads SGHDN; CDR2 reads FVKESK. V lost 4 bases and J 0 bases, leaving 25 bases between the germline ends. The CDR3 DNA reads as TGTGCCAGCAGCCCCCCTCTCGGAGGGGGACCTCTTAGCTCCTACAATGAGCAGTTCTTC. The encoded protein is CASSPPLGGGPLSSYNEQFF.

The chain uses TRBV7-3 and TRBJ2-1, with D perhaps being TRBD1 or TRBD2 (5 bases each). This CDR3 has 15 amino acids. The germline CDR1 and CDR2 sequences are SGHTA and FQGTGA. The ends were cut back, 5 bases at V and 6 bases at J, with 17 bases in the middle. CDR3 region: CASSRRDADGNEQFF. CDR3 in DNA: TGTGCCAGCAGCCGCCGGGACGCGGATGGCAATGAGCAGTTCTTC.

This clone was counted once. Other DNA variants within this sample encode the same CDR3. The chain joins TRBV7-8 to TRBJ2-7; D remains ambiguous. Germline assignment: CDR1 SGHVS and CDR2 FQNEAQ. The CDR3 has 13 residues. V gave up 5 bases and J gave up 2 bases, with 10 bases separating them. DNA of the CDR3: TGTGCCAGCAGCCGGACGGTGACCTACGAGCAGTACTTC. Its translation: CASSRTVTYEQYF.

The chain has TRBV19 and TRBJ1-5; TRBD1 agrees at 7 bases. Losses at the gene ends were 5 bases for V and 2 bases for J; bases not matched to a gene: 9. The CDR3 has 16 amino acids. Germline CDR1 LNHDA, CDR2 SQIVND (reference sequence). CDR3 loop: CASSFRDSGRNQPQHF. DNA for the CDR3: TGTGCCAGTAGTTTCCGGGACAGCGGACGCAATCAGCCCCAGCATTTT.